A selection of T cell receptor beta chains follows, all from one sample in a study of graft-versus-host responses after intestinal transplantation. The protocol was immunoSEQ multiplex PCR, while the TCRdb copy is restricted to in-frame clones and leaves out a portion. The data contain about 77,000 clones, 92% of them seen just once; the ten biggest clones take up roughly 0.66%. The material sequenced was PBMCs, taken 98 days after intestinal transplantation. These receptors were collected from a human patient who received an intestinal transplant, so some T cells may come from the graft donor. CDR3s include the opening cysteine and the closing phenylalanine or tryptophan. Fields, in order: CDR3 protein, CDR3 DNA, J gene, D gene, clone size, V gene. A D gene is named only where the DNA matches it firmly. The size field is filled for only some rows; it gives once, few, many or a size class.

CASRPQAGDGNNEQFF | TGTGCCAGCAGGCCCCAAGCGGGAGACGGGAACAATGAGCAGTTCTTC | TRBJ2-1 | TRBD2 | - | TRBV7-8
CASSLVSGGGNEQFF | TGTGCCAGCAGCTTAGTTAGCGGGGGGGGTAATGAGCAGTTCTTC | TRBJ2-1 | TRBD2 | - | TRBV11-3
CASSPGDTDQETQYF | TGTGCCAGCAGCCCGGGGGACACGGACCAAGAGACCCAGTACTTC | TRBJ2-5 | - | - | TRBV9
CASSPTEYNSPLHF | TGTGCCAGCTCACCAACCGAGTATAATTCACCCCTCCACTTT | TRBJ1-6 | - | - | TRBV18
CASSLGLAGGEQETQYF | TGTGCCAGCAGCCTGGGGCTAGCGGGAGGAGAACAAGAGACCCAGTACTTC | TRBJ2-5 | TRBD2 | - | TRBV28
CASSTGETQYF | TGTGCCAGTAGTACAGGGGAGACCCAGTACTTC | TRBJ2-5 | - | once | TRBV19
CASSQPRTSRRDTQYF | TGCGCCAGCAGCCAACCAAGGACTAGCCGCAGAGATACGCAGTATTTT | TRBJ2-3 | TRBD2 | - | TRBV4-1
CASSPRGQFEETQYF | TGTGCCAGCAGCCCAAGGGGGCAGTTTGAAGAGACCCAGTACTTC | TRBJ2-5 | TRBD1 | - | TRBV7-9
CASSLGQGLGVSYTEAFF | TGTGCCAGCAGTTTGGGTCAGGGTCTAGGGGTGAGTTACACTGAAGCTTTCTTT | TRBJ1-1 | - | - | TRBV27
CASDRGNQPQHF | TGTGCCAGTGACAGGGGCAATCAGCCCCAGCATTTT | TRBJ1-5 | TRBD1 | - | TRBV19
CASSLVSGTGMGYTF | TGTGCCAGCAGCTTAGTCTCCGGGACAGGGATGGGCTACACCTTC | TRBJ1-2 | TRBD1 | - | TRBV7-9
CASSLARDQPQHF | TGTGCCAGCAGCTTGGCCAGGGATCAGCCCCAGCATTTT | TRBJ1-5 | - | few | TRBV5-6
CASSQLGRAKNEQFF | TGCGCCAGCAGCCAACTAGGACGGGCTAAGAATGAGCAGTTCTTC | TRBJ2-1 | - | once | TRBV4-1
CASSLQGQTQYF | TGTGCCAGCAGCTTACAGGGCCAGACCCAGTACTTC | TRBJ2-5 | - | - | TRBV7-8
CASSPSITYEQYF | TGTGCCAGCAGCCCCTCTATTACCTACGAGCAGTACTTC | TRBJ2-7 | - | - | TRBV28
CASSEQDRANQPQHF | TGTGCCAGCAGTGAGCAGGACAGGGCCAATCAGCCCCAGCATTTT | TRBJ1-5 | TRBD1 | - | TRBV2
CAVTSGSQDCEQFF | TGTGCCGTTACTAGCGGGAGCCAAGATTGTGAGCAGTTCTTC | TRBJ2-1 | TRBD2 | - | TRBV25-1
CASSIFGTSYQPQHF | TGTGCCAGTAGTATTTTCGGGACAAGCTATCAGCCCCAGCATTTT | TRBJ1-5 | - | - | TRBV19
CASGSGGALNEQFF | TGTGCCAGCGGGAGCGGGGGGGCCTTGAATGAGCAGTTCTTC | TRBJ2-1 | TRBD2 | - | TRBV2
CASSLSNEQFF | TGTGCCAGCAGCTTGAGTAATGAGCAGTTCTTC | TRBJ2-1 | - | - | TRBV5-5
CASSLVQGGYGYTF | TGTGCCAGCAGCTTGGTGCAGGGAGGCTATGGCTACACCTTC | TRBJ1-2 | - | once | TRBV5-4
CASSDGGQAWTDTQYF | TGTGCCAGCAGTGACGGGGGGCAGGCTTGGACAGATACGCAGTATTTT | TRBJ2-3 | - | - | TRBV25-1
CASSHRDRVYEQYF | TGTGCCAGCAGTCACCGGGACAGGGTGTACGAGCAGTACTTC | TRBJ2-7 | TRBD1 | - | TRBV13
CASSVEAVLNEKLFF | TGTGCCAGCAGCGTAGAGGCAGTTCTTAATGAAAAACTGTTTTTT | TRBJ1-4 | - | - | TRBV9
CATSRAPRGHGTDTQYF | TGTGCCACCAGCAGAGCGCCCAGGGGGCACGGCACAGATACGCAGTATTTT | TRBJ2-3 | TRBD1 | - | TRBV15
CASSQEGREQFF | TGCGCCAGCAGCCAAGAGGGCAGAGAGCAGTTCTTC | TRBJ2-1 | - | - | TRBV4-1
CASTGDEQYF | TGTGCCAGCACTGGCGACGAGCAGTACTTC | TRBJ2-7 | - | - | TRBV2
CASSYTGGYGYTF | TGTGCCAGCAGTTATACAGGGGGGTATGGCTACACCTTC | TRBJ1-2 | TRBD1 | - | TRBV6-9
CASSQPQSQGQAFF | TGCGCCAGCAGCCAACCCCAAAGTCAGGGGCAAGCTTTCTTT | TRBJ1-1 | - | - | TRBV4-1
CASSVSGESTEAFF | TGTGCCAGCAGCGTGAGCGGGGAGAGCACTGAAGCTTTCTTT | TRBJ1-1 | - | - | TRBV9
CASSLFSGSTDTQYF | TGCGCCAGCAGCTTGTTCTCCGGGAGCACAGATACGCAGTATTTT | TRBJ2-3 | - | - | TRBV5-1